This entry lists 16 T cell receptor beta chains sequenced from one sample in a study of blood T cells in healthy people across ages. The second PCR ran about 7 to 12 cycles with a sample-barcoded 5' primer and J-beta primers. One entry per CDR3 protein, called by TCRdb with MiXCR from the 5' RACE reads. The sample consists of about 510,000 distinct CDR3 sequences, about 28% of them appearing once. These data also formed part of another study, on T cells of mothers and their children.

Sequencing used blood. These receptors all come from a boy aged 2 to 10 in good health.

Worth noting for this clonotype: A much larger clone is a single base away; this may be a read error. The rearrangement joins TRBV11-2 to TRBJ2-7; D ambiguous. The V gene's germline CDR1 is SGHAT and CDR2 FQNNGV. This CDR3 comprises 13 residues. The CDR3 DNA follows: TGTGCCAGCAACTTAGGGCGGTCCTACGAGCAGTACTTC. Translation gives CASNLGRSYEQYF.

The table lists this clonotype with many counts. This chain connects TRBV5-5 to TRBJ2-7, with TRBD1 matching over 8 bases. V gave up 2 bases and J gave up 2 bases; unmatched junction bases: 6. Germline assignment: CDR1 SGHKS and CDR2 YYEKEE (reference sequence). This CDR3 comprises 15 residues. CDR3 sequence: CASSFRDRGTYEQYF. The DNA of the CDR3 is TGTGCCAGCAGCTTTCGAGACAGGGGTACCTACGAGCAGTACTTC.

This clonotype was seen more than once but under ten times. In DNA form, the CDR3 reads TGTGCCTGGACACCCGGTTGGGCTTTTAATGAAAAACTGTTTTTT. Its protein is CAWTPGWAFNEKLFF. The J gene is TRBJ1-4, the V gene TRBV30; D is unresolved. The CDR3 spans 15 residues. The germline V gene encodes CDR1 GTSNPN and CDR2 SVGIG (reference sequence). Trimming shortened V by 4 bases and J by 4 bases, and 16 bases separated the two germline ends.

The chain uses TRBV15 and TRBJ1-1, with 7 positions matching TRBD1. Germline V gene data show CDR1 as LNHNV and CDR2 as YYDKDF (reference sequence). The trim removed 3 bases at V and 0 bases at J, leaving 4 bases unmatched. The length of the CDR3 is 15 residues. The CDR3 spells CATSRTDRVNTEAFF. DNA of the CDR3: TGTGCCACCAGCAGGACTGACAGGGTGAACACTGAAGCTTTCTTT.

This clonotype came up a few times. The chain employs TRBV11-2 and TRBJ2-7, with D unclear. Germline CDR1 is SGHAT and CDR2 is FQNNGV. This CDR3 comprises 14 residues. Between the trimmed V and J ends, which lost 0 bases and 0 bases, there was a span of 6 bases. CDR3 protein: CASSLEYSSYEQYF. DNA for the CDR3: TGTGCCAGCAGCTTAGAGTACAGCTCCTACGAGCAGTACTTC.

The chain uses TRBV15 and TRBJ2-5, with D possibly TRBD2 on 6 matching bases. V was clipped by 1 base and J by 2 bases, with 14 bases between them. The CDR3 is 16 amino acids. CDR1 LNHNV and CDR2 YYDKDF come from the germline V gene (reference sequence). CDR3 amino acids: CATSRGSGNNQETQYF. CDR3 DNA sequence: TGTGCCACCAGCAGAGGTAGCGGAAACAATCAAGAGACCCAGTACTTC.

Of note for this clonotype: A much larger clone is a single base away; this may be a read error. V usage is TRBV2 and J usage is TRBJ2-3; a possible D gene is TRBD1 (6 bases). Germline V gives CDR1 SNHLY, CDR2 FYNNEI. V lost 10 bases to trimming and J lost 2 bases, with 13 bases between them. The CDR3 is 13 amino acids. The CDR3 is CAINRAFTDTQYF. The DNA of the CDR3 is TGTGCCATCAACAGGGCATTCACAGATACGCAGTATTTT. The full variable domain, its missing parts supplied by reference TRBV2 and TRBJ2-3, is EPEVTQTPSHQVTQMGQEVILRCVPISNHLYFYWYRQILGQKVEFLVSFYNNEISEKSEIFDDQFSVERPDGSNFTLKIRSTKLEDSAMYFCAINRAFTDTQYFGPGTRLTVL.

This CDR3 reads CSAQTSGGLYEQYF. The CDR3 bases are TGCAGTGCCCAAACTAGCGGAGGCCTGTACGAGCAGTACTTC. The chain joins TRBV20-1 to TRBJ2-7; 8 positions match TRBD2. V trimming: 6 bases; J trimming: 4 bases; junction bases outside the gene matches: 11. CDR3 size: 14 residues. Germline V lookup: CDR1 DFQATT, CDR2 SNEGSKA (reference sequence).

The V gene is TRBV7-2, the J gene TRBJ2-7, with D possibly being TRBD2 (6 bases). The CDR3 is 15 amino acids. CDR1 SGHTA and CDR2 FQGNSA come from the germline V gene. Deletions cut 5 bases from V and 7 bases from J, with 21 bases between. The DNA of the CDR3 is TGTGCCAGCAGCACCACGGCGGGATTGGTACGGGAGCAGTACTTC. Its protein product is CASSTTAGLVREQYF.

Comment on this clonotype: One end of the junction does not line up with germline, which may come from a read error. The chain has TRBV5-6 and TRBJ2-1; a possible D gene is TRBD2 (5 bases). The CDR3 runs 13 residues. Germline-derived CDR1 and CDR2 are SGHDT and YYEEEE. CDR3 sequence: CASSQSPGVAQFF. CDR3 bases: TGCGCCAGCAGCCAGTCGCCCGGGGTAGCTCAGTTCTTC.

Only a few counts were recorded for this clonotype. Compared with germline, one end of the junction differs, possibly owing to a read error. The J gene is TRBJ2-2, the V gene TRBV30; D gene uncertain. CDR3 length: 14 residues. The germline V gene encodes CDR1 GTSNPN and CDR2 SVGIG (reference sequence). CDR3 DNA sequence: TGTGCTTGGAGTGTCCCTATACCCACCGGGGAGCTGTTTTTT. Its translation: CAWSVPIPTGELFF.

The chain joins TRBV10-2 to TRBJ2-3, with a weak D call TRBD2 (5 bases). The CDR3 loop spans 16 amino acids. V was cut by 2 bases and J by 2 bases, with 14 bases left in between. Looked up from germline, CDR1 is WSHSY and CDR2 is SAAADI. In nucleotides, the CDR3 is TGCGCCAGCAGTGAGCCGAAAAGCGGTCTCACAGATACGCAGTATTTT. Translation: CASSEPKSGLTDTQYF.

The CDR3 loop is CASRRDGNSPLHF. The DNA of the CDR3 is TGTGCCAGCAGGAGGGACGGTAATTCACCCCTCCACTTT. This chain joins TRBV7-9 and TRBJ1-6; possible D gene TRBD1, 5 bases. Between the trimmed V and J ends, which lost 6 bases and 6 bases, there was a span of 9 bases. This CDR3 region has 13 residues. Germline V CDR1 and CDR2: SEHNR, FQNEAQ (reference sequence).

This clonotype turned up a few times. It may be a read error: a sequence one base away is much more abundant. The V gene is TRBV14, the J gene TRBJ2-5; D call uncertain. The CDR3 has 13 amino acids. Germline values: CDR1 SGHDN, CDR2 FVKESK. V was trimmed by 4 bases and J by 0 bases, leaving 6 bases between them. CDR3 in amino acids: CASSRAYQETQYF. The CDR3 bases are TGTGCCAGCAGCCGGGCCTACCAAGAGACCCAGTACTTC.

The V call is TRBV7-2, the J call TRBJ2-7, with 9 bases identical to TRBD1. Germline V lookup: CDR1 SGHTA, CDR2 FQGNSA. Trimming took 1 base from V and 6 from J; bases not matched to a gene: 7. The CDR3 is 15 amino acids. This chain's CDR3 is CASSLGGQGLGEQYF. DNA of the CDR3: TGTGCCAGCAGCTTAGGGGGACAGGGTCTAGGCGAGCAGTACTTC. The whole variable domain, remainder taken from reference TRBV7-2 and TRBJ2-7, is GAGVSQSPSNKVTEKGKDVELRCDPISGHTALYWYRQSLGQGLEFLIYFQGNSAPDKSGLPSDRFSAERTGGSVSTLTIQRTQQEDSAVYLCASSLGGQGLGEQYFGPGTRLTVT.

The chain is built from TRBV5-1 and TRBJ1-1; D is undetermined. Trimming took 1 base from V and 1 from J, leaving 5 bases between them. CDR1 and CDR2 (germline): SGHRS, YFSETQ. The CDR3 is made up of 13 amino acids. DNA for the CDR3: TGCGCCAGCAGCTTGAGGTGGAACACTGAAGCTTTCTTT. Its translation: CASSLRWNTEAFF.